This paragraph covers one T cell receptor (beta chain) sequence. Its specificity is unknown. This sample is part of a study of cytomegalovirus exposure and HLA in healthy donors. Study background: In an early release, HLA-typed donors contributed about 79 million unique TCR sequences.

PCR was performed using 60 Vbeta and 13 Jbeta primers. Profiled with immunoSEQ multiplex PCR; TCRdb holds only in-frame clones, not every one. The table lists around 160,000 clones, about 72% of them singletons, with 2% to 2.5% in the top ten. The germline gives CDR1 MNHNS, CDR2 SASEGT. Trimming left V 3 bases short and J 4 bases short, with 15 bases between. The CDR3 runs 15 residues. Study-level points and caveats: From TCR beta sequences, most subjects' HLA-A and HLA-B alleles were reportedly predicted accurately. A later analysis linked a missense variant in DCLRE1C to the trimming of TCR beta V and J genes. Rarity marked most TCR sequences, yet some public TCRs occurred in many donors.

This TCR was sampled from a man over 45 in good health and CMV-seropositive. Input material: PBMCs. The J gene is TRBJ1-2, the V gene TRBV6-1, with a tentative D call TRBD1 (6 bases). CDR3 coding DNA: TGTGCCAGCAGTGATTTTAAAGGGGGTGGCTATGGCTACACCTTC. Protein: CASSDFKGGGYGYTF.